Following are 24 T cell receptor beta chains from one sample sequenced in a study of CD8+CD57+ T cells in acquired aplastic anemia. All patients picked for sequencing had shown, by flow cytometry, an expansion of CD8+CD57+ cells. TCR beta VDJ and CDR3 profiling used genomic DNA as template. TCRdb redid the calling of the reads with MiXCR, one entry per CDR3 protein. In the table there are roughly 200,000 distinct CDR3 sequences, 65% of which are singletons. The sequenced sample was sorted CD4+, CD8+, or CD8+CD57+ T cells (not recorded which) from PBMCs. The receptors shown here come from a human donor with aplastic anemia.

The rearrangement joins TRBV7-9 to TRBJ2-7; TRBD2 matches 7 bases. The V segment lost 3 bases and the J segment 5 bases; nucleotides outside the gene matches: 7. The CDR3 spans 14 residues. Looked up from germline, CDR1 is SEHNR and CDR2 is FQNEAQ (reference sequence). In DNA form, the CDR3 reads TGTGCCAGCAGCTTGGCGGGGGAATGGGACGAGCAGTACTTC. It specifies CASSLAGEWDEQYF.

Points on this clonotype: One end of the junction is discordant with germline, which a read error may explain. The CDR3 region has the DNA TGCGCCACCAGCCCCCGGGACTTGGCTGGGGACGAGCAGTACTTC. As protein: CATSPRDLAGDEQYF. The chain has TRBV9 and TRBJ2-7; TRBD2 might be the D (6 bases). There are 15 residues in the CDR3. Germline V CDR1 and CDR2: SGDLS, YYNGEE.

Points on this clonotype: The junction differs from germline at one of its ends, possibly a read error. CDR3 nucleotide sequence: TGCGCCAGCAGCCTAGGGACAGGGAGCAATCAGCCCCAGCATTTT. Translating it yields CASSLGTGSNQPQHF. The chain is built from TRBV7-8 and TRBJ1-5; 9 bases are shared with TRBD1. Germline values: CDR1 SGHVS, CDR2 FQNEAQ. The CDR3 is 15 residues long. The entire variable domain, with the rest obtained from reference TRBV7-8 and TRBJ1-5, is as follows: GAGVSQSPRYKVAKRGQDVALRCDPISGHVSLFWYQQALGQGPEFLTYFQNEAQLDKSGLPSDRFFAERPEGSVSTLKIQRTQQEDSAVYLCASSLGTGSNQPQHFGDGTRLSIL.

The chain uses TRBV10-3 and TRBJ2-1, with TRBD2 matching over 7 bases. Germline V gene lookup returns CDR1 ENHRY and CDR2 SYGVKD. The ends lost 5 bases at V and 4 bases at J; junction bases unmatched: 8. The CDR3 consists of 15 residues. CDR3 region: CAISTGTNGYNEQFF. CDR3 coding DNA: TGTGCCATCAGTACCGGGACTAACGGATACAATGAGCAGTTCTTC.

The V call is TRBV7-9, the J call TRBJ2-7, with no clear D. V dropped 5 bases and J dropped 2 bases, with 10 bases sitting between them. The germline CDR1 and CDR2 sequences are SEHNR and FQNEAQ (reference sequence). The CDR3 has 13 residues. The chain's CDR3 is CASSRATPYEQYF. In nucleotides, the CDR3 is TGTGCCAGCAGCAGGGCCACTCCCTACGAGCAGTACTTC. The complete variable domain, with remaining parts taken from reference TRBV7-9 and TRBJ2-7, reads DTGVSQNPRHKITKRGQNVTFRCDPISEHNRLYWYRQTLGQGPEFLTYFQNEAQLEKSRLLSDRFSAERPKGSFSTLEIQRTEQGDSAMYLCASSRATPYEQYFGPGTRLTVT.

The chain is built from TRBV19 and TRBJ1-1; no firm D call. Germline CDR1 is LNHDA and CDR2 is SQIVND (reference sequence). The CDR3 is 12 residues long. V was pared by 8 bases and J by 6 bases, with 13 bases between. CDR3 bases: TGTGCCAGTGGCCACTTCGGCGCTGAAGCTTTCTTT. It specifies CASGHFGAEAFF.

In its sample, this clonotype was seen many times. The V gene is TRBV19, the J gene TRBJ2-1; the D is unclear. The CDR3 is 13 residues long. V lost 8 bases, J lost 2 bases, and 10 bases lay in between. The V gene's germline CDR1 is LNHDA and CDR2 SQIVND (reference sequence). CDR3 protein: CASLSATYNEQFF. The CDR3, as DNA: TGTGCCAGTCTTTCGGCTACCTACAATGAGCAGTTCTTC.

A single count supports this clonotype. The CDR3 protein is CASSEYEGRNEKLFF. CDR3 in DNA: TGTGCCAGCAGTGAATATGAGGGCCGTAATGAAAAACTGTTTTTT. The chain employs TRBV25-1 and TRBJ1-4; D is unclear. CDR3 length: 15 residues. The V and J ends lost 0 bases and 4 bases respectively, with 9 bases between them. Germline loops: CDR1 MGHDK, CDR2 SYGVNS.

With respect to this clonotype: The junction and the germline gene differ at one end; a read error may be behind it. The chain is built from TRBV7-8 and TRBJ2-1; D possibly matches TRBD1 or TRBD2 (6 bases each). Germline loops: CDR1 SGHVS, CDR2 FQNEAQ. This CDR3 is 14 amino acids long. DNA for the CDR3: TGTGCCGGCAGCCTGGACTACAGGGACAATGAGCAGTTCTTC. This sequence encodes CAGSLDYRDNEQFF.

In DNA, the CDR3 is TGCAGTGCTAAGAGGGAGACCCAGTACTTC. It codes for CSAKRETQYF. The chain carries TRBV20-1 and TRBJ2-5; D gene ambiguous. CDR3 length: 10 amino acids. V dropped 4 bases and J dropped 5 bases, with 5 bases sitting between them. The germline gives CDR1 DFQATT, CDR2 SNEGSKA (reference sequence).

This clonotype was seen just once. V gene TRBV24-1 combines with J gene TRBJ1-4; no clear D. Trimming removed 0 bases at V and 8 bases at J, with 6 bases between. The CDR3 consists of 13 residues. Per the germline V gene, CDR1 is KGHDR and CDR2 is SFDVKD. This chain's CDR3 is CATSDLQEEKLFF. The CDR3 bases are TGTGCCACCAGTGATTTGCAGGAAGAAAAACTGTTTTTT.

This clonotype was seen a single time. The chain carries TRBV7-2 and TRBJ2-1; 12 bases map to TRBD2. CDR1 and CDR2 from the germline V gene are SGHTA and FQGNSA. The CDR3 length is 18 residues. The ends lost 6 bases at V and 4 bases at J; junction bases unmatched: 13. For the CDR3, the DNA is TGTGCCAGCAGTCCCGAACCTAGCGGGGGGGCCAGTTACAATGAGCAGTTCTTC. Translating gives CASSPEPSGGASYNEQFF. The complete variable domain, with remaining parts taken from reference TRBV7-2 and TRBJ2-1, reads GAGVSQSPSNKVTEKGKDVELRCDPISGHTALYWYRQSLGQGLEFLIYFQGNSAPDKSGLPSDRFSAERTGGSVSTLTIQRTQQEDSAVYLCASSPEPSGGASYNEQFFGPGTRLTVL.

The V gene is TRBV12-3 or TRBV12-4, the J gene TRBJ2-6; D perhaps matches TRBD2 (6 bases). The CDR3 loop spans 15 amino acids. V was trimmed by 5 bases and J by 0 bases, leaving 8 bases between them. CDR3 sequence (DNA): TGTGCCAGCAGTGCCGGGGGCTCTGGGGCCAACGTCCTGACTTTC. Translated, it gives CASSAGGSGANVLTF.

The CDR3 loop is CATSEAATQETQYF. The CDR3 DNA is TGTGCCACCAGTGAGGCAGCCACCCAAGAGACCCAGTACTTC. The chain has TRBV24-1 and TRBJ2-5; D is unresolved. Germline V CDR1 and CDR2: KGHDR, SFDVKD. The CDR3 has 14 residues. Trimming took 4 bases from V and 1 from J, leaving 9 bases between them.

The chain is built from TRBV10-3 and TRBJ2-7; possibly TRBD2 for D (7 bases). CDR3 size: 14 residues. The ends were cut back, 0 bases at V and 4 bases at J, with 10 bases in the middle. CDR1 and CDR2 from the germline V gene are ENHRY and SYGVKD. As DNA, the CDR3 is TGTGCCATCAGTGAGTCAGAGGGGGGGTACGAGCAGTACTTC. Translating gives CAISESEGGYEQYF.

The chain has TRBV20-1 and TRBJ2-5; 10 positions agree with TRBD2. This CDR3 is 16 amino acids long. V shed 2 bases and J 2 bases; nucleotides not matched to a gene: 8. Germline V gene data show CDR1 as DFQATT and CDR2 as SNEGSKA (reference sequence). The CDR3 DNA sequence: TGCAGTGCTAGATCTCCGGGACTAGCGCCTCAAGAGACCCAGTACTTC. It yields the protein CSARSPGLAPQETQYF.

This sequence joins TRBV7-9 and TRBJ2-3; TRBD2 matches 11 bases. The germline V gene has CDR1 SEHNR and CDR2 FQNEAQ (reference sequence). CDR3 length: 15 amino acids. The V gene end was trimmed by 5 bases and the J gene end by 3 bases; junction bases not matched to a gene: 4. The CDR3 here is CASSPTSGTTDTQYF. The DNA for the CDR3 is TGTGCCAGCAGCCCGACTAGCGGGACTACAGATACGCAGTATTTT.

The chain recombines TRBV12-3 or TRBV12-4 with TRBJ2-7; D perhaps matches TRBD2 (6 bases). The CDR3 consists of 13 residues. V was shortened by 6 bases and J by 3 bases, with 12 bases between the two germline ends. This chain's CDR3 is CASSFWGGYEQYF. CDR3 nucleotides: TGTGCCAGCAGCTTTTGGGGAGGCTACGAGCAGTACTTC.

CDR3 sequence (DNA): TGTGCCAGCAGACCTACTAGCGGGGGGGCCCATACGCAGTATTTT. Amino acids: CASRPTSGGAHTQYF. J is TRBJ2-3 and V is TRBV7-9; 13 positions agree with TRBD2. After removal of 6 bases from V and 7 bases from J, the junction contained 7 bases not matched to a gene. The CDR3 extends over 15 amino acids. Germline-derived CDR1 and CDR2 are SEHNR and FQNEAQ (reference sequence). The full variable domain, in which reference TRBV7-9 and TRBJ2-3 provide the parts outside the CDR3, is DTGVSQNPRHKITKRGQNVTFRCDPISEHNRLYWYRQTLGQGPEFLTYFQNEAQLEKSRLLSDRFSAERPKGSFSTLEIQRTEQGDSAMYLCASRPTSGGAHTQYFGPGTRLTVL.

This clonotype was counted ten times or more. J is TRBJ2-3 and V is TRBV5-6; a weak D match, TRBD2 (7 bases). There are 15 residues in the CDR3. CDR1 is SGHDT, CDR2 YYEEEE, per germline. Trimming removed 3 bases at V and 2 bases at J, with 13 bases between. CDR3 amino acids: CASSSLGGATDTQYF. CDR3 nucleotide sequence: TGTGCCAGCAGCTCCTTGGGGGGGGCCACAGATACGCAGTATTTT.

In this sample, this clonotype turned up once. V gene TRBV11-3 combines with J gene TRBJ2-2, with 8 bases matching TRBD1. Looked up from germline, CDR1 is SGHNT and CDR2 is YENEEA. With V trimmed by 5 bases and J by 0 bases, 5 bases remained unmatched. The CDR3 consists of 16 residues. CDR3 coding DNA: TGTGCCAGCAGCCCTATACAGGGGGCGAACACCGGGGAGCTGTTTTTT. Translation gives CASSPIQGANTGELFF.

This clonotype was seen just once. The chain combines TRBV9 with TRBJ1-6, with 9 bases identical to TRBD1. Germline V lookup: CDR1 SGDLS, CDR2 YYNGEE. This CDR3 region has 19 residues. Losses at the gene ends were 0 bases for V and 4 bases for J; bases not matched to a gene: 11. This CDR3 is CASSVADRGLRSYNSPLHF. CDR3 DNA sequence: TGTGCCAGCAGCGTAGCGGACAGGGGACTTAGGAGTTATAATTCACCCCTCCACTTT.

The V call is TRBV12-3 or TRBV12-4, the J call TRBJ2-1, with D uncertain. The V end lost 1 base, the J end lost 8 bases, and 9 bases lay between the germline ends. The CDR3 extends over 13 amino acids. The CDR3: CASSLVPYDEQFF. CDR3 sequence (DNA): TGTGCCAGCAGTTTAGTACCGTACGATGAGCAGTTCTTC.

The chain joins TRBV9 to TRBJ1-3; no definite D call. Trimming cost V 0 bases and J 0 bases, with 1 base left between them. CDR1 and CDR2 (germline): SGDLS, YYNGEE. This CDR3 region has 13 residues. The CDR3 region is CASSVGSGNTIYF. The CDR3 nucleotides are TGTGCCAGCAGCGTAGGCTCTGGAAACACCATATATTTT. The full variable domain, its missing parts supplied by reference TRBV9 and TRBJ1-3, is DSGVTQTPKHLITATGQRVTLRCSPRSGDLSVYWYQQSLDQGLQFLIQYYNGEERAKGNILERFSAQQFPDLHSELNLSSLELGDSALYFCASSVGSGNTIYFGEGSWLTVV.